The rows below give T cell receptor beta chains drawn from one sample of a study of follicular helper T cells after annual influenza vaccination. Assay used: immunoSEQ multiplex PCR; TCRdb lists only in-frame clones, some missing. The data hold over 8,000 clones, with 80% observed a single time. Sequencing used CXCR5+ CD38- circulating T follicular helper cells from blood, obtained on the day of influenza vaccination. These receptors all come from an adult who received the influenza vaccine. CDR3s include the opening cysteine and the closing phenylalanine or tryptophan. The order of the fields is J gene, V gene, clone size, D gene, CDR3 protein, CDR3 DNA. The D gene is left open where the match is weak. The size of a clone is reported for some rows only, either as once, few or many, or as a class for expanded clones.

j_call: TRBJ2-5
v_call: TRBV9
clone_size: -
d_call: TRBD2
cdr3_aa: CASSVGGGNQETQYF
cdr3_nt: TGTGCCAGCAGCGTCGGGGGGGGTAACCAAGAGACCCAGTACTTC

j_call: TRBJ1-2
v_call: TRBV19
clone_size: -
d_call: -
cdr3_aa: CASSIKPNYGYTF
cdr3_nt: TGTGCCAGTAGTATAAAACCGAACTATGGCTACACCTTC

j_call: TRBJ1-1
v_call: TRBV5-1
clone_size: large
d_call: -
cdr3_aa: CASREGENTEAFF
cdr3_nt: TGCGCCAGCAGGGAAGGGGAGAACACTGAAGCTTTCTTT

j_call: TRBJ2-5
v_call: TRBV11-2
clone_size: -
d_call: TRBD2
cdr3_aa: CASSAPSGGQETQYF
cdr3_nt: TGTGCCAGCAGCGCGCCTAGCGGGGGGCAAGAGACCCAGTACTTC

j_call: TRBJ2-2
v_call: TRBV19
clone_size: -
d_call: TRBD1
cdr3_aa: CATYGQGRTGELFF
cdr3_nt: TGTGCCACCTACGGACAGGGAAGGACCGGGGAGCTGTTTTTT

j_call: TRBJ1-2
v_call: TRBV5-6
clone_size: few
d_call: -
cdr3_aa: CASSLAADYYTF
cdr3_nt: TGTGCCAGCAGCTTGGCTGCCGATTACTACACCTTC

j_call: TRBJ2-3
v_call: TRBV9
clone_size: -
d_call: -
cdr3_aa: CASSVVGGGDTQYF
cdr3_nt: TGTGCCAGCAGCGTAGTGGGGGGTGGAGATACGCAGTATTTT

j_call: TRBJ1-2
v_call: TRBV19
clone_size: -
d_call: -
cdr3_aa: CASSIDGRHYGYTF
cdr3_nt: TGTGCCAGTAGTATAGATGGACGCCACTATGGCTACACCTTC

j_call: TRBJ2-7
v_call: TRBV11-2
clone_size: -
d_call: -
cdr3_aa: CASSLEGREYYEQYF
cdr3_nt: TGTGCCAGCAGCTTAGAAGGCAGGGAGTACTACGAGCAGTACTTC

j_call: TRBJ1-1
v_call: TRBV13
clone_size: -
d_call: -
cdr3_aa: CASTGGFGTEAFF
cdr3_nt: TGTGCCAGCACCGGGGGGTTCGGCACTGAAGCTTTCTTT

j_call: TRBJ2-7
v_call: TRBV16
clone_size: few
d_call: TRBD1
cdr3_aa: CASSQGTGGSEQYF
cdr3_nt: TGTGCCAGCAGCCAAGGGACAGGGGGCAGCGAGCAGTACTTC

j_call: TRBJ2-3
v_call: TRBV30
clone_size: -
d_call: -
cdr3_aa: CAWNLDSTDTQYF
cdr3_nt: TGTGCCTGGAACCTGGACAGCACAGATACGCAGTATTTT

j_call: TRBJ2-3
v_call: TRBV5-1
clone_size: -
d_call: -
cdr3_aa: CASSFGQGGTDTQYF
cdr3_nt: TGCGCCAGCAGCTTTGGGCAGGGTGGCACAGATACGCAGTATTTT

j_call: TRBJ2-7
v_call: TRBV28
clone_size: -
d_call: -
cdr3_aa: CASSLEYEQYF
cdr3_nt: TGTGCCAGCAGTTTAGAGTACGAGCAGTACTTC

j_call: TRBJ1-5
v_call: TRBV15
clone_size: few
d_call: -
cdr3_aa: CATSREGSQPQHF
cdr3_nt: TGTGCCACCAGCAGAGAGGGAAGCCAGCCCCAGCATTTT

j_call: TRBJ2-6
v_call: TRBV28
clone_size: -
d_call: TRBD1
cdr3_aa: CASSLFGRQGAGGANVLTF
cdr3_nt: TGTGCCAGCAGTTTATTCGGGAGACAGGGGGCAGGTGGGGCCAACGTCCTGACTTTC

j_call: TRBJ2-6
v_call: TRBV7-2
clone_size: -
d_call: -
cdr3_aa: CASSWQGTGANVLTF
cdr3_nt: TGTGCCAGCAGCTGGCAGGGTACTGGGGCCAACGTCCTGACTTTC

j_call: TRBJ2-1
v_call: TRBV7-2
clone_size: -
d_call: -
cdr3_aa: CASSPRGGDSIRNEQFF
cdr3_nt: TGTGCCAGCAGCCCCCGGGGTGGGGACTCCATCAGGAATGAGCAGTTCTTC

j_call: TRBJ2-1
v_call: TRBV6-6
clone_size: -
d_call: TRBD2
cdr3_aa: CASTTKTSGSNEQFF
cdr3_nt: TGTGCCAGCACCACGAAGACTAGCGGGAGCAATGAGCAGTTCTTC

j_call: TRBJ2-3
v_call: TRBV29-1
clone_size: -
d_call: TRBD2
cdr3_aa: CSARTSGDTQYF
cdr3_nt: TGCAGCGCTCGGACTAGCGGGGATACGCAGTATTTT

j_call: TRBJ1-2
v_call: TRBV30
clone_size: -
d_call: -
cdr3_aa: CAWSAFAGSSYGYTF
cdr3_nt: TGTGCCTGGAGTGCATTCGCAGGGTCTAGCTATGGCTACACCTTC

j_call: TRBJ1-3
v_call: TRBV4-3
clone_size: -
d_call: -
cdr3_aa: CASSPGKYSGNTIYF
cdr3_nt: TGCGCCAGCAGCCCCGGGAAATACTCTGGAAACACCATATATTTT

j_call: TRBJ1-4
v_call: TRBV28
clone_size: -
d_call: TRBD1
cdr3_aa: CASAQGGTNEKLFF
cdr3_nt: TGTGCCAGCGCCCAGGGGGGAACTAATGAAAAACTGTTTTTT

j_call: TRBJ1-5
v_call: TRBV18
clone_size: -
d_call: TRBD1
cdr3_aa: CASSAVGTGSVNQPQHF
cdr3_nt: TGTGCCAGCTCGGCCGTTGGGACAGGGTCGGTCAATCAGCCCCAGCATTTT

j_call: TRBJ2-3
v_call: TRBV6-5
clone_size: -
d_call: -
cdr3_aa: CASRDTGARTDTQYF
cdr3_nt: TGTGCCAGCAGGGATACGGGGGCCCGCACAGATACGCAGTATTTT

j_call: TRBJ1-4
v_call: TRBV7-9
clone_size: -
d_call: -
cdr3_aa: CASSSRLDQGEKLFF
cdr3_nt: TGTGCCAGCAGCTCCCGACTGGACCAGGGCGAAAAACTGTTTTTT

j_call: TRBJ2-1
v_call: TRBV29-1
clone_size: -
d_call: TRBD2
cdr3_aa: CSVPGLAAVHEQFF
cdr3_nt: TGCAGCGTCCCGGGACTAGCGGCTGTGCATGAGCAGTTCTTC